This T cell receptor beta chain was found in a study of OX40 agonist ivuxolimab in advanced cancers. This clone was seen once. Clones were read by immunoSEQ multiplex PCR, and TCRdb kept only the in-frame ones, dropping some. The sample holds tens of thousands of clones; around 87% are singletons and the top ten take 16%. This sequence originates from an adult with an advanced solid tumor such as melanoma, head and neck, liver or kidney cancer. This specimen was CD4+ or CD8+ T cells sorted from blood, taken in a trial of the OX40 agonist ivuxolimab.

The CDR3 DNA sequence: TGTGCCAGTAGTATTGGAACTAGCGGGGCTAGCACAGATACGCAGTATTTT. Protein sequence: CASSIGTSGASTDTQYF. The chain is built from TRBV19 and TRBJ2-3; 10 bases map to TRBD2. The germline CDR1 and CDR2 sequences are LNHDA and SQIVND (reference sequence). V lost 3 bases and J lost 0; bases outside the gene matches: 6. The CDR3 covers 17 residues. The variable domain in full, with the rest retrieved from reference TRBV19 and TRBJ2-3, is DGGITQSPKYLFRKEGQNVTLSCEQNLNHDAMYWYRQDPGQGLRLIYYSQIVNDFQKGDIAEGYSVSREKKESFPLTVTSAQKNPTAFYLCASSIGTSGASTDTQYFGPGTRLTVL.